This TCR beta chain was captured by sequencing in a study of blood T cell repertoires in COVID-19. V gave up 0 bases and J gave up 8 bases, with 9 bases separating them. Germline V gene data show CDR1 as LGHNA and CDR2 as YNFKEQ. The CDR3 sequence is 13 residues long. The data were produced by immunoSEQ multiplex PCR, yet TCRdb's version contains in-frame clones alone and is incomplete. The sample has some 200,000 clones, around 90% seen once; the top ten hold 1.5%. Sequenced sample: peripheral blood. The source is a man aged 18 to 29 with active or convalescent COVID-19. The rearrangement joins TRBV4-2 to TRBJ2-3, with a tentative D call TRBD1 (5 bases). DNA for the CDR3: TGTGCCAGCAGCCAAGATAGCCAGGGTACGCAGTATTTT. Its translation: CASSQDSQGTQYF.